These T cell receptor beta chains were read from a single sample in a study of T cells in Graves' hyperthyroidism and ophthalmopathy. TCRdb called the multiplex PCR reads again in MiXCR, with one record for every CDR3 protein. The data contain roughly 700,000 distinct CDR3 sequences, around a sixth of them singletons. The specimen was blood. The receptors derive from a man aged 50-60 years with Graves' hyperthyroidism. Each CDR3 is given with its conserved first and last residue. The order of the fields is J gene, V gene, CDR3 protein.

TRBJ2-7	TRBV4-1	CASSLAKGSYEQYF
TRBJ2-1	TRBV28	CASSMGQGLTNEQFF
TRBJ2-2	TRBV24-1	CATSETGQVSAPGELFF
TRBJ2-1	TRBV28	CASSSGSSGRNEQFF
TRBJ1-6	TRBV28	CASTTGQGNSPLHF
TRBJ2-2	TRBV10-3	CAISESGAGELFF
TRBJ1-1	TRBV28	CASSFLQGGPNTEAFF
TRBJ2-1	TRBV20-1	CSARGTNNEQFF
TRBJ2-1	TRBV9	CASSVWGQGDEQFF
TRBJ2-5	TRBV11-1	CASSLSKSETQYF
TRBJ2-3	TRBV6-1	CASSRGTSGSRGFTDTQYF
TRBJ2-7	TRBV28	CASSQPAGGTYEQYF
TRBJ2-5	TRBV9	CVSSPRTGEETQYF